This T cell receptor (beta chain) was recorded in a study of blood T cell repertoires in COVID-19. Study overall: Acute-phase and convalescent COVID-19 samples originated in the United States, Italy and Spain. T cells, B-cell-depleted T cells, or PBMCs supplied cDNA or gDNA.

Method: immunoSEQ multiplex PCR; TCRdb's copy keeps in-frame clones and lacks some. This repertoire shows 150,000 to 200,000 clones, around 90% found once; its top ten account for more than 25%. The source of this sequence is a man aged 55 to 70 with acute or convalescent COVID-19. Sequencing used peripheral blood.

The CDR3 is CASSYGQGGYEQYV. The CDR3 DNA reads TGTGCCAGCAGTTACGGACAGGGGGGCTACGAGCAGTACGTC. This chain links TRBV6-5 with TRBJ2-7; 10 nucleotides agree with TRBD1. Germline loops: CDR1 MNHEY, CDR2 SVGAGI. The J segment lost 3 bases and the V segment lost 2 bases, leaving 1 base of the junction unmatched. The CDR3 covers 14 residues.